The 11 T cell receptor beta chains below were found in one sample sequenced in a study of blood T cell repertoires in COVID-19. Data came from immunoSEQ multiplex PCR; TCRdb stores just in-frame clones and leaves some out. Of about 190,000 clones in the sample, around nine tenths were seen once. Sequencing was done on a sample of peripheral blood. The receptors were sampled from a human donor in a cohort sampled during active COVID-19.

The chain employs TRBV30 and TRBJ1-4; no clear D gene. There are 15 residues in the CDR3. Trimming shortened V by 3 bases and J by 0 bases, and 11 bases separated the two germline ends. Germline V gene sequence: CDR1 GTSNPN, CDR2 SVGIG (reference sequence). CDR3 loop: CAWSSGLTTNEKLFF. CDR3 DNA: TGTGCCTGGAGCTCCGGTTTGACAACTAATGAAAAACTGTTTTTT.

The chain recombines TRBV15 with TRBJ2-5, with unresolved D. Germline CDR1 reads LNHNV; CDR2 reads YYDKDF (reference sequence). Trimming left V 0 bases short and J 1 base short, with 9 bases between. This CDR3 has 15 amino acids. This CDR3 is CATSRDPNGQETQYF. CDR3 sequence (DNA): TGTGCCACCAGCAGAGATCCGAACGGCCAAGAGACCCAGTACTTC.

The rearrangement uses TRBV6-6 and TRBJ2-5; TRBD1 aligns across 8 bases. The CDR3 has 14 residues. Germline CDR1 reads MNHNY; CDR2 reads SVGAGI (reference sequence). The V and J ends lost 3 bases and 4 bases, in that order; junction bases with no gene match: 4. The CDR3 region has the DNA TGTGCCAGCAGTTATCGAGGACAGGGAGAGACCCAGTACTTC. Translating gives CASSYRGQGETQYF.

The CDR3 spells CASSLGQLQGTEAFF. In nucleotides, the CDR3 is TGCGCCAGCAGCTTGGGGCAGTTACAGGGAACTGAAGCTTTCTTT. The chain combines TRBV5-1 with TRBJ1-1; perhaps TRBD1 as D (6 bases). The ends were cut back, 0 bases at V and 5 bases at J, with 14 bases in the middle. The germline CDR1 and CDR2 sequences are SGHRS and YFSETQ. This CDR3 comprises 15 residues.

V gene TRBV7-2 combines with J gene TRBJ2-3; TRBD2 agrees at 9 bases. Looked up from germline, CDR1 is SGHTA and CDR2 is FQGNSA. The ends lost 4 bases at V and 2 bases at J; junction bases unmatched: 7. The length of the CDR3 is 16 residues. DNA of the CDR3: TGTGCCAGCAGCTCCAGGACTAGCGCCGACACAGATACGCAGTATTTT. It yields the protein CASSSRTSADTDTQYF. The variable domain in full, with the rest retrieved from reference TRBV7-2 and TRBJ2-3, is GAGVSQSPSNKVTEKGKDVELRCDPISGHTALYWYRQSLGQGLEFLIYFQGNSAPDKSGLPSDRFSAERTGGSVSTLTIQRTQQEDSAVYLCASSSRTSADTDTQYFGPGTRLTVL.

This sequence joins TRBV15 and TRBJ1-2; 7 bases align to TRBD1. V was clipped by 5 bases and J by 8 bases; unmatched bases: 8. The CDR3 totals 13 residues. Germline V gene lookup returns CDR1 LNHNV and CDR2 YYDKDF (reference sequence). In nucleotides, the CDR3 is TGTGCCACCAGCGCCAGACAGGGATCGGGCTACACCTTC. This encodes CATSARQGSGYTF.

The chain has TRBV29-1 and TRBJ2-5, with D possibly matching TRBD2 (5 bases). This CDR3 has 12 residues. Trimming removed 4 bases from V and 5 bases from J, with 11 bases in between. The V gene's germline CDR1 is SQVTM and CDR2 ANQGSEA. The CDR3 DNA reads TGCAGCGTTGGGGGAGCGGCTGAGACCCAGTACTTC. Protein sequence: CSVGGAAETQYF.

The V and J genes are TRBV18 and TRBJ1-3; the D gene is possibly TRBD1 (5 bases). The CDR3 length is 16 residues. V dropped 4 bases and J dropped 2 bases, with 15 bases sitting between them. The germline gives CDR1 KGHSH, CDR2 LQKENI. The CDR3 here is CASSHETKGTGNTIYF. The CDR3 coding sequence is TGTGCCAGCTCACACGAAACGAAGGGGACTGGAAACACCATATATTTT.

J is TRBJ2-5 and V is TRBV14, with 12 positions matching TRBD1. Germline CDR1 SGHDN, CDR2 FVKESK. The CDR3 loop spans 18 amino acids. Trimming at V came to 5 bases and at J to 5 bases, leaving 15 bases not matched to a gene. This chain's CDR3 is CASSDKLRDRGRGETQYF. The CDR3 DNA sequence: TGTGCCAGCAGCGACAAACTCCGGGACAGGGGGCGCGGGGAGACCCAGTACTTC.

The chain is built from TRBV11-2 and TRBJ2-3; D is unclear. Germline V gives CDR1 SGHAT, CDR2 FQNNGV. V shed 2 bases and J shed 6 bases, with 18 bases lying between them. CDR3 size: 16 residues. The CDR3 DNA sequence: TGTGCCAGCAGCTTACCCTCAGCGCCGGTTTCTGATACGCAGTATTTT. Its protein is CASSLPSAPVSDTQYF.

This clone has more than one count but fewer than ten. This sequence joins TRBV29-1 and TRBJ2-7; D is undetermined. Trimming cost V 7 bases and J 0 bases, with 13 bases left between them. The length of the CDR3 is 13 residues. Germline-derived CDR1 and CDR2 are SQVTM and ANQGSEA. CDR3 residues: CSASSGSSYEQYF. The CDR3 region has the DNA TGCAGCGCGTCGTCCGGGTCCTCCTACGAGCAGTACTTC.